The T cell receptor (beta chain) described here comes from a study of T cells generated in artificial thymic organoids (dated by TCRdb to about 2017). About the investigation overall: In some experiments, thymic T cells were further FACS-purified to deplete CD4 immature single positive or double positive precursors. TCR alpha and beta CDR3 repertoires of in vitro artificial thymic organoid-derived CD8 single positive T cells were compared with thymic and peripheral blood naive CD8 T cells. Displayed repertoire sequencing data were described as representative of three independent experiments. What the work shows at the level of the full study, not this receptor alone: Organoid-derived CD8 single positive T cells showed physiological TCR clonotype diversity comparable to thymic and blood naive CD8 T cells.

Primary CD8+ T cells were enriched with magnetic beads using the Miltenyi CD8+ T cell Isolation Kit. Before RNA extraction, CD3+TCRalphabeta+CD8 single positive T cells from both organoids and thymus were sorted by FACS. For each sample, the RNeasy Micro kit was used to purify total RNA from around 40,000 to 200,000 sorted cells, and RNA quality was checked on an Agilent RNA 6000 Nano chip. Thymic fragments were dissected, disrupted by pipetting and passed through a 70 um strainer to release thymocytes. This clonotype has only a few counts. Its antigen remains undetermined. No base quality values were provided; no much bigger clone lies one nucleotide off. Cut back by 3 bases and 4 bases, the V and J ends lie 7 bases apart. The CDR3 has 13 amino acids, counting the end cysteine and phenylalanine. Only the CDR3 DNA stays, 39 bases, in frame from base 1. From the germline V gene, CDR1 is WSHSY and CDR2 is SAAADI.

TCRalpha and TCRbeta libraries were amplified separately by semi-nested PCR with Advantage 2 and reverse primers in the TRAC or TRBC constant regions. The amount of total RNA going into first-strand cDNA synthesis ranged between roughly 3.5 and 550 ng. TCR cDNA libraries were generated by 5'-RACE using the SMARTer PCR cDNA Synthesis kit, with a poly-dT primer employed for first-strand synthesis. The semi-nested reverse primers in the constant regions carried 5-nucleotide sample-specific barcodes, and the PCR products were cleaned up with the Zymo DNA Clean and Concentrator-5 kit. Pools of up to ten barcoded samples were ligated to Illumina adaptors and sequenced on an Illumina MiSeq as 2 x 150 bp paired-end reads. The paper's processing steps were these. Demultiplexed reads were aligned with BLAT to a custom library of all human TRAV, TRAJ, TRBV, TRBD and TRBJ combinations from IMGT. The best BLAT hits were picked using pslCDnaFilter (-maxAligns=1, -ignoreIntrons), and custom Perl scripts were used to calculate clonotype frequencies. TCRdb reanalyzed the raw reads on its own, using fastp at Q25 for trimming and MiXCR for clone calling, and kept in-frame beta chains. For every CDR3 protein sequence, its rows merge into one entry that carries the most common genes and DNA. It is TCRdb's table, rather than the study itself, that gives the V and J calls and clone size. For this sample the table gives some 8,000 distinct CDR3 sequences, of which approximately 20% were detected only once. 1.4% of the sample is in the top ten clones.

The receptor comes from a human donor who gave cord blood stem cells for thymic organoid culture, a cardiac surgery patient who gave postnatal thymus, or a blood donor (not recorded which). The chain is assembled from TRBV10-2 and TRBJ2-1, with the D gene uncertain. Specimen: naive CD8+ T cells from the thymus. Per the publication, the cell subset or site label means: CD3+TCRalphabeta+CD8SP T cells; for blood, CD45RO-CCR7+ naive CD8+ T cells. The encoded CDR3 is CASSEAGYNEQFF. The DNA sequence is as follows: TGCGCCAGCAGTGAAGCCGGATACAATGAGCAGTTCTTC.